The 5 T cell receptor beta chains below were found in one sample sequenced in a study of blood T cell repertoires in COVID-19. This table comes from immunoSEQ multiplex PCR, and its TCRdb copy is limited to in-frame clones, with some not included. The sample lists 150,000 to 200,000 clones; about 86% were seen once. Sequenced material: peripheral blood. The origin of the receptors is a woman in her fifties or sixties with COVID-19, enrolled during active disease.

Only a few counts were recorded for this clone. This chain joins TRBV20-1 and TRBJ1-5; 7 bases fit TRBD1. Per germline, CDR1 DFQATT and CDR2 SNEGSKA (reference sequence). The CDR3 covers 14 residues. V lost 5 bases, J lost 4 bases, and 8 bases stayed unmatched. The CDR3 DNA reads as TGCAGTGCTGGTGACAGGGTGCCGAATCAGCCCCAGCATTTT. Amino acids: CSAGDRVPNQPQHF.

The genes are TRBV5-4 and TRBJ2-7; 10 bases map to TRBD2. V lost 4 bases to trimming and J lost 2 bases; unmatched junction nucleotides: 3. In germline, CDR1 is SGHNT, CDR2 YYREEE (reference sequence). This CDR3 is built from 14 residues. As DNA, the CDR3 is TGTGCCAGCAGCCGGACTAGCGGAACCTACGAGCAGTACTTC. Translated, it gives CASSRTSGTYEQYF. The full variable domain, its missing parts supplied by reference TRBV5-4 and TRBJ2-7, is ETGVTQSPTHLIKTRGQQVTLRCSSQSGHNTVSWYQQALGQGPQFIFQYYREEENGRGNFPPRFSGLQFPNYSSELNVNALELDDSALYLCASSRTSGTYEQYFGPGTRLTVT.

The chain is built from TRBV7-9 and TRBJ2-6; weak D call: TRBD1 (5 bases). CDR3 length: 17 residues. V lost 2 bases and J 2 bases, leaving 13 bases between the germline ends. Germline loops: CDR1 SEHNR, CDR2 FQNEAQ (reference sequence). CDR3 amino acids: CASSLSRASPGANVLTF. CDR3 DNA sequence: TGTGCCAGCAGCTTAAGCAGGGCGTCTCCTGGGGCCAACGTCCTGACTTTC.

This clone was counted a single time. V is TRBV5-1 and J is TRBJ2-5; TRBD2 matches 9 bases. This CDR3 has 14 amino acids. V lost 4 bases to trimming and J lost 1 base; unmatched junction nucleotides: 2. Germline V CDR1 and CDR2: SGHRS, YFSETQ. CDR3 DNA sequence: TGCGCCAGCAGCCAGGGACTAGCCCAAGAGACCCAGTACTTC. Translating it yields CASSQGLAQETQYF.

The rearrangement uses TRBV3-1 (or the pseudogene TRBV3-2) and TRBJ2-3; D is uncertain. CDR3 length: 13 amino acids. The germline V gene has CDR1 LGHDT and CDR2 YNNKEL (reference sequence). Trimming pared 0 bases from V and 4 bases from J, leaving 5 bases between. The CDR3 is CASSQDLPDTQYF. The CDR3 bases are TGTGCCAGCAGCCAAGATCTCCCAGATACGCAGTATTTT.